The 18 T cell receptor beta chains below come from one sample, sequenced in a study of shared clonotypes between healthy human individuals. Naive CD8 cells comprised CD45RO-negative, CCR7-positively selected cells, excluding terminally differentiated effector memory CD45RA+ cells. Produced via immunoSEQ multiplex PCR; TCRdb's table is partial and in-frame only. Here the sample spans around 2.1 million clones, roughly 91% being singletons. Sequencing input: naive CD8+ T cells from PBMCs. These TCRs come from a man aged 18 to 35 in good health. Some clones in this sample may be carry-over from other donors' samples.

V gene TRBV7-3 combines with J gene TRBJ2-7; D may be TRBD1 (6 bases). This CDR3 region has 15 residues. Germline CDR1 reads SGHTA; CDR2 reads FQGTGA. Trimming removed 8 bases at V and 1 base at J, with 18 bases between. The CDR3 nucleotides are TGTGCCAGCGGGTTCGACAGGCGACAGTCCTACGAGCAGTACTTC. This translates into CASGFDRRQSYEQYF.

The chain has TRBV7-8 and TRBJ2-5; no definite D call. The CDR3 is 15 amino acids. The V gene lost 3 bases and the J gene lost 5 bases, with 16 bases spanning the gap. Germline CDR1 reads SGHVS; CDR2 reads FQNEAQ. CDR3 coding DNA: TGTGCCAGCAGCTTTATCATTGGCCCCCGGGAGACCCAGTACTTC. The encoded protein is CASSFIIGPRETQYF.

The V call is TRBV30, the J call TRBJ2-5, with 11 bases that match TRBD2. The J call may be wrong; the DNA end is better matched by TRBJ2-7. The germline V gene encodes CDR1 GTSNPN and CDR2 SVGIG (reference sequence). CDR3 length: 13 amino acids. CDR3 in DNA: TGTGCCTGCCGGACTAGCGGGTCCTACGAGCAGTACTTC. It yields the protein CACRTSGSYEQYF.

J is TRBJ2-7 and V is TRBV4-2; TRBD2 is a possible D gene (5 bases). Trimming pared 2 bases from V and 3 bases from J, leaving 17 bases between. This CDR3 is built from 16 residues. CDR1 is LGHNA, CDR2 YNFKEQ, per germline. The CDR3 protein is CASSQQTTTDVYEQYF. CDR3 DNA: TGTGCCAGCAGCCAACAAACGACTACGGACGTCTACGAGCAGTACTTC.

V gene TRBV2 combines with J gene TRBJ1-5, with D unclear. V lost 1 base to trimming and J lost 3 bases, with 10 bases between them. The CDR3 extends over 15 amino acids. Germline V gives CDR1 SNHLY, CDR2 FYNNEI. The chain's CDR3 is CASSEGDKYNQPQHF. Written as DNA, the CDR3 is TGTGCCAGCAGTGAAGGAGACAAGTACAATCAGCCCCAGCATTTT.

A word on this clone: In the same sample, other DNA sequences code for this CDR3. The chain employs TRBV9 and TRBJ1-1; D is undetermined. The germline V gene encodes CDR1 SGDLS and CDR2 YYNGEE. Trimming pared 1 base from V and 3 bases from J, leaving 7 bases between. This CDR3 has 13 residues. The CDR3 DNA follows: TGTGCCAGCAGCGTATCTAGTTACACTGAAGCTTTCTTT. It codes for CASSVSSYTEAFF.

The chain employs TRBV11-2 and TRBJ2-4; D is perhaps TRBD2 (6 bases). Trimming removed 1 base from V and 9 bases from J, with 7 bases in between. Germline V gives CDR1 SGHAT, CDR2 FQNNGV. CDR3 size: 12 residues. CDR3 sequence (DNA): TGTGCCAGCAGCTTAGTGGGGGGCATTCAGTACTTC. Translating it yields CASSLVGGIQYF.

J is TRBJ1-5 and V is TRBV19; D remains ambiguous. Between the trimmed V and J ends, which lost 1 base and 2 bases, there was a span of 15 bases. Per the germline V gene, CDR1 is LNHDA and CDR2 is SQIVND (reference sequence). The CDR3 runs to 17 residues. CDR3 in DNA: TGTGCCAGTAGTATAGGACCTTATGGTGCCCGCAATCAGCCCCAGCATTTT. Its protein is CASSIGPYGARNQPQHF.

The chain combines TRBV7-9 with TRBJ1-2; D may be TRBD1 (6 bases). CDR3 length: 15 amino acids. Trimming stripped 5 bases from V and 6 bases from J, with 19 bases between. The germline V gene encodes CDR1 SEHNR and CDR2 FQNEAQ (reference sequence). Written as DNA, the CDR3 is TGTGCCAGCAGCCTCGTGACAGGTTTAACGGATGGCTACACCTTC. Amino acids: CASSLVTGLTDGYTF.

V gene TRBV28 combines with J gene TRBJ2-3; weak D call: TRBD2 (6 bases). Trimming took off 11 bases at V and 5 bases at J, with 14 bases between the two ends. This CDR3 contains 12 residues. Germline V gene data show CDR1 as MDHEN and CDR2 as SYDVKM. The CDR3 reads CACLGRGDTQYF. CDR3 nucleotide sequence: TGTGCCTGTCTGGGGCGGGGAGATACGCAGTATTTT.

The chain carries TRBV27 and TRBJ2-7; a weak D match, TRBD1 (6 bases). The CDR3 is made up of 14 amino acids. Trimming left V 10 bases short and J 0 bases short, with 16 bases between. Germline V gene lookup returns CDR1 MNHEY and CDR2 SMNVEV (reference sequence). The CDR3 sequence is CATAGTSYSYEQYF. The CDR3 nucleotides are TGTGCCACCGCCGGGACAAGCTACTCCTACGAGCAGTACTTC.

The rearrangement uses TRBV7-9 and TRBJ2-3, with TRBD1 as a possible D gene (5 bases). Germline V gene data show CDR1 as SEHNR and CDR2 as FQNEAQ (reference sequence). This CDR3 region has 15 residues. V lost 4 bases and J lost 2, with 13 bases in between. CDR3 coding DNA: TGTGCCAGCAGCTCCCGGACACACCTCACAGATACGCAGTATTTT. This sequence encodes CASSSRTHLTDTQYF.

This clone has just one count. This chain links TRBV5-4 with TRBJ2-7; D may be TRBD1 or TRBD2 (6 bases each). This CDR3 region has 16 residues. Germline V gene data show CDR1 as SGHNT and CDR2 as YYREEE (reference sequence). V lost 0 bases and J lost 2, with 15 bases in between. The CDR3 reads CASSLGPGAGTYEQYF. For the CDR3, the DNA is TGTGCCAGCAGCTTGGGGCCGGGGGCAGGGACCTACGAGCAGTACTTC.

The rearrangement uses TRBV5-6 and TRBJ2-7; D is possibly TRBD1 or TRBD2 (5 bases each). The CDR3 totals 14 residues. V was cut by 1 base and J by 2 bases, with 10 bases left in between. Germline loops: CDR1 SGHDT, CDR2 YYEEEE. The CDR3 protein is CASSLSGRPYEQYF. The DNA for the CDR3 is TGTGCCAGCAGCTTGTCGGGGCGGCCCTACGAGCAGTACTTC.

The chain links TRBV28 to TRBJ2-1; no firm D call. Looked up from germline, CDR1 is MDHEN and CDR2 is SYDVKM. This CDR3 has 16 amino acids. The V end lost 6 bases, the J end lost 2 bases, and 17 bases lay between the germline ends. CDR3 nucleotide sequence: TGTGCCAGCAGCAAAAGTCGCACCCTAACCTACAATGAGCAGTTCTTC. Its translation: CASSKSRTLTYNEQFF.

J is TRBJ2-1 and V is TRBV27; D unresolved. Between the trimmed V and J ends, which lost 4 bases and 2 bases, there was a span of 9 bases. Germline V lookup: CDR1 MNHEY, CDR2 SMNVEV (reference sequence). This CDR3 is 14 amino acids long. The CDR3 is CASSYQQPYNEQFF. CDR3 nucleotides: TGTGCCAGCAGTTACCAACAGCCCTACAATGAGCAGTTCTTC.

The V and J genes are TRBV7-6 and TRBJ1-1; TRBD1 might be the D (6 bases). Trimming shortened V by 4 bases and J by 6 bases, and 9 bases separated the two germline ends. The germline V gene has CDR1 SGHVS and CDR2 FNYEAQ. CDR3 length: 12 amino acids. The DNA for the CDR3 is TGTGCCAGCAGCTCAGAGGGGGCTGAAGCTTTCTTT. Its translation is CASSSEGAEAFF.

The CDR3 bases are TGTGCCAGCAGCGCCCCCGGAGGTCTCAACGAGCAGTACTTC. Protein product: CASSAPGGLNEQYF. The chain recombines TRBV9 with TRBJ2-7; TRBD2 is a possible D gene (5 bases). The germline V gene encodes CDR1 SGDLS and CDR2 YYNGEE. V was cut by 3 bases and J by 5 bases, with 15 bases left in between. This CDR3 has 14 amino acids.